The 10 T cell receptor beta chains below were found in one sample sequenced in a study of blood T cell repertoires in COVID-19. The protocol was immunoSEQ multiplex PCR, while the TCRdb copy is restricted to in-frame clones and leaves out a portion. The sample holds about 200,000 clones, 80% to 90% seen once. Sequencing input: PBMCs or T cells enriched from blood (not recorded which). The receptors originated from a woman aged 35 to 49 with acute COVID-19.

The chain recombines TRBV27 with TRBJ1-1; D is undetermined. The germline V and J ends were trimmed by 4 bases and 1 base, with 19 bases remaining between them. The germline V gene encodes CDR1 MNHEY and CDR2 SMNVEV (reference sequence). The CDR3 is made up of 17 amino acids. The CDR3 DNA reads TGTGCCAGCAGTTCGTTGAGGACTCCCGGAGGGAACACTGAAGCTTTCTTT. Amino acid sequence: CASSSLRTPGGNTEAFF.

This chain connects TRBV6-1 to TRBJ2-7; D gene unclear. Germline V gene data show CDR1 as MNHNS and CDR2 as SASEGT. The CDR3 spans 13 residues. Trimming pared 3 bases from V and 3 bases from J, leaving 9 bases between. CDR3 in DNA: TGTGCCAGCAGTGAGACACTGAACTACGAGCAGTACTTC. Residues: CASSETLNYEQYF.

The J gene is TRBJ1-5, the V gene TRBV28; the D gene is possibly TRBD1 (6 bases). The CDR3 consists of 16 residues. Trimming removed 6 bases from V and 0 bases from J, with 15 bases in between. Germline values: CDR1 MDHEN, CDR2 SYDVKM. The CDR3 region is CASRAPGAGSNQPQHF. The CDR3, as DNA: TGTGCCAGCAGAGCCCCAGGGGCTGGTAGCAATCAGCCCCAGCATTTT.

This clone was recorded once. The DNA for the CDR3 is TGTGCCAGTAGTACTCGGACAGGGGGCGCGTTTAATTCACCCCTCCACTTT. Translating gives CASSTRTGGAFNSPLHF. The chain has TRBV19 and TRBJ1-6; the match to TRBD1 covers 11 bases. V trimming: 4 bases; J trimming: 6 bases; junction bases outside the gene matches: 8. Germline CDR1 reads LNHDA; CDR2 reads SQIVND (reference sequence). This CDR3 contains 17 residues.

The V call is TRBV2, the J call TRBJ2-7; D possibly corresponds to TRBD1 (6 bases). Germline loops: CDR1 SNHLY, CDR2 FYNNEI. There are 10 residues in the CDR3. The germline V and J ends were trimmed by 8 bases and 4 bases, with 6 bases remaining between them. The CDR3 nucleotides read TGTGCCAGCGGACAGTACGAGCAGTACTTC. Amino acids: CASGQYEQYF.

This chain joins TRBV28 and TRBJ1-1; no clear D. The CDR3 contains 12 residues. Per germline, CDR1 MDHEN and CDR2 SYDVKM. Between the trimmed V and J ends, which lost 6 bases and 0 bases, there was a span of 5 bases. CDR3 region: CASSLMNTEAFF. The DNA of the CDR3 is TGTGCCAGCAGCCTTATGAACACTGAAGCTTTCTTT.

This clone was seen a single time. The chain employs TRBV27 and TRBJ1-5; the D is unclear. CDR1 and CDR2 (germline): MNHEY, SMNVEV (reference sequence). The V gene lost 0 bases and the J gene lost 0 bases, with 6 bases spanning the gap. The CDR3 totals 15 residues. CDR3: CASSLSAYSNQPQHF. CDR3 nucleotide sequence: TGTGCCAGCAGTTTATCGGCATATAGCAATCAGCCCCAGCATTTT.

The chain links TRBV13 to TRBJ2-1; 8 bases align to TRBD2. The V segment lost 1 base and the J segment 1 base; nucleotides outside the gene matches: 6. Germline values: CDR1 PRHDT, CDR2 FYEKMQ (reference sequence). CDR3 size: 17 residues. CDR3 in amino acids: CASSLEGLAGSYNEQFF. As DNA, the CDR3 is TGTGCCAGCAGCTTAGAAGGGTTAGCGGGATCCTACAATGAGCAGTTCTTC.

The chain is built from TRBV18 and TRBJ1-1; 7 bases map to TRBD1. After removal of 6 bases from V and 5 bases from J, the junction contained 6 bases not matched to a gene. CDR3 length: 13 amino acids. Germline CDR1 is KGHSH and CDR2 is LQKENI. CDR3: CASSPLGQTEAFF. As DNA, the CDR3 is TGTGCCAGCTCTCCTCTGGGACAGACTGAAGCTTTCTTT.

The chain combines TRBV5-1 with TRBJ2-7; weak D call: TRBD1 (5 bases). CDR1 and CDR2 (germline): SGHRS, YFSETQ. The CDR3 has 15 amino acids. V lost 4 bases and J lost 4, with 18 bases in between. The CDR3 DNA reads as TGCGCCAGCAGCCAGGCAGGGTCCCAGAATTACGAGCAGTACTTC. It is translated as CASSQAGSQNYEQYF. The full variable domain, completed using reference TRBV5-1 and TRBJ2-7, is KAGVTQTPRYLIKTRGQQVTLSCSPISGHRSVSWYQQTPGQGLQFLFEYFSETQRNKGNFPGRFSGRQFSNSRSEMNVSTLELGDSALYLCASSQAGSQNYEQYFGPGTRLTVT.